The 19 T cell receptor beta chains below were found in one sample sequenced in a study of blood T cell repertoires in COVID-19. Assay used: immunoSEQ multiplex PCR; TCRdb lists only in-frame clones, some missing. The sample includes under 250,000 clones, about 82% of them seen just once. Sequencing was carried out using peripheral blood. The receptor source for this set is a woman in her sixties with active or convalescent COVID-19.

The chain uses TRBV3-1 (or the pseudogene TRBV3-2) and TRBJ2-1; 9 nucleotides line up with TRBD2. CDR1 is LGHDT, CDR2 YNNKEL, per germline (reference sequence). The CDR3 has 16 amino acids. The V gene end was trimmed by 4 bases and the J gene end by 7 bases; junction bases not matched to a gene: 11. CDR3 sequence: CASSPEGGGGQNEQFF. The CDR3 region has the DNA TGTGCCAGCAGCCCTGAGGGCGGGGGGGGACAAAATGAGCAGTTCTTC.

V is TRBV7-8 and J is TRBJ1-1, with TRBD1 identical over 8 bases. CDR3 length: 15 amino acids. Germline V gives CDR1 SGHVS, CDR2 FQNEAQ. The V gene end was trimmed by 3 bases and the J gene end by 7 bases; junction bases not matched to a gene: 10. CDR3 nucleotides: TGTGCCAGCAGCTTTTGGTCAGGGGGCGTCCGTGAAGCTTTCTTT. The encoded protein is CASSFWSGGVREAFF.

The chain employs TRBV27 and TRBJ2-7, with 7 bases aligning to TRBD1. Germline loops: CDR1 MNHEY, CDR2 SMNVEV (reference sequence). V lost 6 bases to trimming and J lost 5 bases; unmatched junction nucleotides: 19. The CDR3 sequence is 17 residues long. CDR3 protein: CASRPIYVQGIPHEQYF. The CDR3 DNA reads as TGTGCCAGCAGGCCTATCTACGTACAGGGGATACCCCACGAGCAGTACTTC.

The chain couples TRBV7-9 to TRBJ1-4; no firm D call. The V and J ends lost 3 bases and 5 bases respectively, with 7 bases between them. Germline V lookup: CDR1 SEHNR, CDR2 FQNEAQ (reference sequence). This CDR3 has 13 amino acids. The CDR3 is CASSFSENEKLFF. The CDR3 DNA sequence: TGTGCCAGCAGCTTCTCTGAGAATGAAAAACTGTTTTTT. Based on the CDR3 plus reference TRBV7-9 and TRBJ1-4, the full variable domain is DTGVSQNPRHKITKRGQNVTFRCDPISEHNRLYWYRQTLGQGPEFLTYFQNEAQLEKSRLLSDRFSAERPKGSFSTLEIQRTEQGDSAMYLCASSFSENEKLFFGSGTQLSVL.

The chain carries TRBV4-1 and TRBJ1-5, with a possible D match to TRBD1 (6 bases). The V end was cut by 3 bases, the J end by 4 bases, with 16 bases between. The length of the CDR3 is 16 residues. Germline V lookup: CDR1 MGHRA, CDR2 YSYEKL. The CDR3 reads CASSHEPGQPNQPQHF. As DNA, the CDR3 is TGCGCCAGCAGCCATGAACCGGGACAACCGAATCAGCCCCAGCATTTT.

This chain links TRBV11-3 with TRBJ2-3; the match to TRBD1 covers 8 bases. Trimming at V came to 3 bases and at J to 6 bases, leaving 2 bases not matched to a gene. CDR1 is SGHNT, CDR2 YENEEA, per germline. This CDR3 has 13 amino acids. CDR3: CASSLTGADTQYF. The DNA of the CDR3 is TGTGCCAGCAGCTTGACAGGGGCCGATACGCAGTATTTT.

The chain has TRBV4-1 and TRBJ1-6; D ambiguous. Trimming stripped 4 bases from V and 2 bases from J, with 12 bases between. The CDR3 runs to 16 residues. Germline V gene lookup returns CDR1 MGHRA and CDR2 YSYEKL. The CDR3 DNA follows: TGCGCCAGCAGCCCGTACGCCCCGGCCTATAATTCACCCCTCCACTTT. Its translation: CASSPYAPAYNSPLHF.

CDR3 protein: CASSKGTSGPYEQYF. DNA for the CDR3: TGTGCCAGCAGCAAAGGGACTAGCGGCCCGTACGAGCAGTACTTC. The gene calls are TRBV5-5 and TRBJ2-7, with 11 bases fitting TRBD2. The CDR3 is 15 residues long. Trimming at V came to 4 bases and at J to 4 bases, leaving 7 bases not matched to a gene. Germline CDR1 is SGHKS and CDR2 is YYEKEE (reference sequence).

The rearrangement joins TRBV19 to TRBJ2-3; 10 nucleotides agree with TRBD2. From germline, CDR1 is LNHDA and CDR2 SQIVND (reference sequence). V trimming: 5 bases; J trimming: 4 bases; junction bases outside the gene matches: 12. The CDR3 length is 17 residues. The CDR3 coding sequence is TGTGCCAGTAGTCACCGCCCAGCGGGAGGGCCGGCAGATACGCAGTATTTT. It translates to CASSHRPAGGPADTQYF.

The chain is built from TRBV11-3 and TRBJ2-5; D is unresolved. The CDR3 consists of 15 residues. Germline CDR1 SGHNT, CDR2 YENEEA. Trimming removed 1 base at V and 4 bases at J, with 13 bases between. The chain's CDR3 is CASSLALEHSETQYF. The DNA of the CDR3 is TGTGCCAGCAGCTTAGCGCTAGAGCACTCAGAGACCCAGTACTTC. Drawing the rest from reference TRBV11-3 and TRBJ2-5, the complete variable domain is EAGVVQSPRYKIIEKKQPVAFWCNPISGHNTLYWYLQNLGQGPELLIRYENEEAVDDSQLPKDRFSAERLKGVDSTLKIQPAELGDSAVYLCASSLALEHSETQYFGPGTRLLVL.

In this sample, this clone turned up once. In nucleotides, the CDR3 is TGTGCCGGAAAGGGACAGGGAAGGTTCGGTGGCTACACCTTC. Protein product: CAGKGQGRFGGYTF. J is TRBJ1-2 and V is TRBV19, with 9 bases aligning to TRBD1. The CDR3 is made up of 14 amino acids. V lost 11 bases, J lost 7 bases, and 14 bases stayed unmatched. CDR1 LNHDA and CDR2 SQIVND come from the germline V gene (reference sequence).

The CDR3 DNA reads as TGCGCCAGCAGCCGGGGGGGCTCATGGAACACTGAAGCTTTCTTT. Translating gives CASSRGGSWNTEAFF. The chain combines TRBV4-1 with TRBJ1-1, with D possibly being TRBD1 (6 bases). V lost 4 bases and J 1 base, leaving 13 bases between the germline ends. Germline CDR1 MGHRA, CDR2 YSYEKL. The length of the CDR3 is 15 residues.

The genes are TRBV28 and TRBJ1-5; D might be TRBD1 (6 bases). Germline assignment: CDR1 MDHEN and CDR2 SYDVKM. CDR3 length: 17 amino acids. V was pared by 8 bases and J by 4 bases, with 24 bases between. Written as DNA, the CDR3 is TGTGCCAGCTTTTCCCCCGCTACCAGGGGAGGGAATCAGCCCCAGCATTTT. This codes for CASFSPATRGGNQPQHF.

V gene TRBV5-1 combines with J gene TRBJ1-1, with TRBD1 identical over 9 bases. There are 15 residues in the CDR3. CDR1 is SGHRS, CDR2 YFSETQ, per germline. V shed 4 bases and J 5 bases; nucleotides not matched to a gene: 9. In DNA form, the CDR3 reads TGCGCCAGCAGCGCACGATCCGGGACAGGGACTGAAGCTTTCTTT. Translation: CASSARSGTGTEAFF.

The chain has TRBV2 and TRBJ2-3; TRBD2 agrees at 14 bases. CDR1 and CDR2 (germline): SNHLY, FYNNEI. This CDR3 has 16 amino acids. The ends lost 4 bases at V and 3 bases at J; junction bases unmatched: 3. CDR3 nucleotides: TGTGCCAGCAGTGTAGGGACTAGCGGGAGAACAGATACGCAGTATTTT. This codes for CASSVGTSGRTDTQYF.

The chain couples TRBV20-1 to TRBJ2-1; 12 nucleotides line up with TRBD2. Germline V gives CDR1 DFQATT, CDR2 SNEGSKA (reference sequence). The CDR3 runs to 17 residues. Unmatched junction bases numbered 6, after V lost 3 bases and J lost 0 bases. The DNA for the CDR3 is TGCAGTGCTAGTGGGCTAGCGGGGGGGCCCTCCTACAATGAGCAGTTCTTC. This sequence encodes CSASGLAGGPSYNEQFF.

The chain joins TRBV7-2 to TRBJ2-2; TRBD2 matches 9 bases. The CDR3 is 15 amino acids. J gave up 8 bases and V 0 bases, and 4 bases lay outside the gene matches. The germline gives CDR1 SGHTA, CDR2 FQGNSA. The CDR3 region has the DNA TGTGCCAGCAGCTTAGCCGTAGCGGGGGTTGGGGAGCTGTTTTTT. This gives the protein CASSLAVAGVGELFF. Variable domain in full (rest from reference TRBV7-2 and TRBJ2-2): GAGVSQSPSNKVTEKGKDVELRCDPISGHTALYWYRQSLGQGLEFLIYFQGNSAPDKSGLPSDRFSAERTGGSVSTLTIQRTQQEDSAVYLCASSLAVAGVGELFFGEGSRLTVL.

The sample holds a few counts of this clone. The chain recombines TRBV9 with TRBJ2-5, with 15 positions matching TRBD2. Germline CDR1 SGDLS, CDR2 YYNGEE. The CDR3 is 17 residues long. The V and J ends lost 3 bases and 4 bases, in that order; junction bases with no gene match: 7. CDR3 loop: CASSAPGLAGGGETQYF. The CDR3 nucleotides read TGTGCCAGCAGCGCTCCGGGACTAGCGGGAGGAGGAGAGACCCAGTACTTC.

There are a few counts of this clone. This chain links TRBV5-1 with TRBJ2-1; 7 bases agree with TRBD1. J lost 4 bases, V lost 3 bases, and 7 bases had no gene match. The CDR3 extends over 15 amino acids. CDR1 is SGHRS and CDR2 is YFSETQ in the germline V gene. The CDR3 loop reads CASSSQGQVYNEQFF. The DNA for the CDR3 is TGCGCCAGCAGCTCCCAAGGACAGGTTTACAATGAGCAGTTCTTC.